Listed here are 10 T cell receptor beta chains from one sample, sequenced in a study of cytomegalovirus exposure and HLA in healthy donors. PCR employed 60 Vbeta and 13 Jbeta primers. Measured with immunoSEQ multiplex PCR; TCRdb has only the in-frame clones, and not every one. The sample yields about 150,000 clones, approximately 72% seen once. Source material: PBMCs. The receptor source for this set is a young man in good health and CMV-seronegative.

The chain joins TRBV25-1 to TRBJ1-1, with D perhaps TRBD1 (6 bases). CDR3 length: 15 amino acids. Trimming stripped 1 base from V and 1 base from J, with 10 bases between. Germline V CDR1 and CDR2: MGHDK, SYGVNS. The CDR3 nucleotides are TGTGCCAGCAGTGAATTGGGAGGGGGGAACACTGAAGCTTTCTTT. This translates into CASSELGGGNTEAFF.

This clone was counted only a few times. The rearrangement uses TRBV6-5 and TRBJ1-1; unclear D gene. V gave up 8 bases and J gave up 3 bases, with 10 bases separating them. From germline, CDR1 is MNHEY and CDR2 SVGAGI. The CDR3 runs to 12 residues. CDR3 amino acids: CASFETDTEAFF. The CDR3 nucleotides are TGTGCCAGCTTTGAGACTGACACTGAAGCTTTCTTT.

The V and J genes are TRBV6-1 and TRBJ1-2, with 7 bases identical to TRBD1. The V gene's germline CDR1 is MNHNS and CDR2 SASEGT. Losses at the gene ends were 8 bases for V and 4 bases for J; bases not matched to a gene: 7. This CDR3 contains 13 residues. In DNA form, the CDR3 reads TGTGCCAGCGGTAGGGGGCAAGGCTATGGCTACACCTTC. Amino acid sequence: CASGRGQGYGYTF.

V and J are TRBV7-2 and TRBJ1-1; weak D call: TRBD1 (6 bases). Germline loops: CDR1 SGHTA, CDR2 FQGNSA. The CDR3 sequence is 15 residues long. V lost 5 bases, J lost 11 bases, and 24 bases lay in between. CDR3 DNA: TGTGCCAGCAGCAGCGCCCCGGGGCCCAGGGGTCGGGCTTTCTTT. Its translation is CASSSAPGPRGRAFF.

The chain uses TRBV2 and TRBJ2-1; maybe TRBD1 (6 bases). V gave up 6 bases and J gave up 4 bases, with 10 bases separating them. In germline, CDR1 is SNHLY, CDR2 FYNNEI. The CDR3 sequence is 13 residues long. The CDR3 sequence is CASRGDNYNEQFF. The CDR3 DNA is TGTGCCAGCAGGGGGGACAATTACAATGAGCAGTTCTTC. The variable domain in full, with the rest retrieved from reference TRBV2 and TRBJ2-1, is EPEVTQTPSHQVTQMGQEVILRCVPISNHLYFYWYRQILGQKVEFLVSFYNNEISEKSEIFDDQFSVERPDGSNFTLKIRSTKLEDSAMYFCASRGDNYNEQFFGPGTRLTVL.

The chain's CDR3 is CASSIRQGGQETQYF. The CDR3 region has the DNA TGCGCCAGCAGCATTCGACAGGGGGGCCAAGAGACCCAGTACTTC. The gene calls are TRBV5-1 and TRBJ2-5, with 9 bases aligning to TRBD1. Trimming cost V 4 bases and J 1 base; bases outside gene matches: 5. This CDR3 comprises 15 residues. Per germline, CDR1 SGHRS and CDR2 YFSETQ. The full variable domain, rest sourced from reference TRBV5-1 and TRBJ2-5, is KAGVTQTPRYLIKTRGQQVTLSCSPISGHRSVSWYQQTPGQGLQFLFEYFSETQRNKGNFPGRFSGRQFSNSRSEMNVSTLELGDSALYLCASSIRQGGQETQYFGPGTRLLVL.

J is TRBJ1-5 and V is TRBV6-1; D is perhaps TRBD1 (6 bases). V gave up 3 bases and J gave up 0 bases, with 15 bases separating them. The CDR3 is made up of 17 amino acids. CDR1 MNHNS and CDR2 SASEGT come from the germline V gene. The CDR3 sequence is CASSDPWTGHSNQPQHF. CDR3 DNA sequence: TGTGCCAGCAGTGACCCCTGGACGGGACATAGCAATCAGCCCCAGCATTTT.

V and J are TRBV5-4 and TRBJ2-1; TRBD2 matches 7 bases. V dropped 4 bases and J dropped 12; count of bases not matched to a gene: 7. The CDR3 is 12 amino acids. Germline V gene sequence: CDR1 SGHNT, CDR2 YYREEE (reference sequence). CDR3 nucleotide sequence: TGTGCCAGCAGCCCCGGCGGGAGCAGGCAGTTCTTC. Its translation: CASSPGGSRQFF.

This chain links TRBV27 with TRBJ1-5, with D unclear. V gave up 4 bases and J gave up 0 bases, with 4 bases separating them. The V gene's germline CDR1 is MNHEY and CDR2 SMNVEV (reference sequence). CDR3 size: 13 residues. CDR3 region: CASSSHSNQPQHF. DNA of the CDR3: TGTGCCAGCAGTTCCCATAGCAATCAGCCCCAGCATTTT.

The CDR3: CASSPPGGLSGYTF. In DNA form, the CDR3 reads TGTGCCAGCAGTCCCCCCGGCGGTCTTAGCGGCTACACCTTC. The rearrangement joins TRBV28 to TRBJ1-2; D is uncertain. Germline V gene lookup returns CDR1 MDHEN and CDR2 SYDVKM. V lost 5 bases to trimming and J lost 8 bases, with 18 bases between them. This CDR3 is built from 14 residues.